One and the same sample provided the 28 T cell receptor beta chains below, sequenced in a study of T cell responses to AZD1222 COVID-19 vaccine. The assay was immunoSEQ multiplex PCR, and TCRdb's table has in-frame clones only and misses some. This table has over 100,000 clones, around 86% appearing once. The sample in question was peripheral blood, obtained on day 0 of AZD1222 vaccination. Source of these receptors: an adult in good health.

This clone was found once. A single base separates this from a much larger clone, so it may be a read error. The CDR3: CASSRNTEAFF. The CDR3 bases are TGTGCCAGCAGCCGGAACACTGAAGCTTTCTTT. The chain has TRBV14 and TRBJ1-1; no clear D gene. This CDR3 region has 11 residues. Germline V gene data show CDR1 as SGHDN and CDR2 as FVKESK. The V end was cut by 4 bases, the J end by 1 base, with 1 base between.

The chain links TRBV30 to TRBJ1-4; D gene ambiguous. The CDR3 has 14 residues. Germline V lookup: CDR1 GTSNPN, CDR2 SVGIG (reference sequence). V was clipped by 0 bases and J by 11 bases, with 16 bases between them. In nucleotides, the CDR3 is TGTGCCTGGAGTGTACGAGCCAATGTGAGGAAACTGTTTTTT. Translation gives CAWSVRANVRKLFF.

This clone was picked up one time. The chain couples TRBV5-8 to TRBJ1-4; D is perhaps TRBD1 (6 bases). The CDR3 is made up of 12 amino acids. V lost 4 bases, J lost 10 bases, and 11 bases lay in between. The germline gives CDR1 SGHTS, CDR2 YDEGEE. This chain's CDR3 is CASSPTRGKLFF. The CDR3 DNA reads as TGTGCCAGCAGCCCTACCAGGGGAAAACTGTTTTTT.

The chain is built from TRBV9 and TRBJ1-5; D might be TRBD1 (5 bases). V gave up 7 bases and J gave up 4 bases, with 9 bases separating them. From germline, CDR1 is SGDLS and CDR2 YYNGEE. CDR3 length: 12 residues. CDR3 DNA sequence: TGTGCCAGCGGGACCTCAAATCAGCCCCAGCATTTT. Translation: CASGTSNQPQHF.

DNA for the CDR3: TGTGCCAGCAGCTTAGCGGGGGGGCATGACGAGCAGTACTTC. This encodes CASSLAGGHDEQYF. The chain is built from TRBV5-4 and TRBJ2-7, with 10 positions matching TRBD2. The CDR3 has 14 amino acids. Germline CDR1 reads SGHNT; CDR2 reads YYREEE (reference sequence). V shed 2 bases and J 5 bases; nucleotides not matched to a gene: 4. The variable domain in full, with the rest retrieved from reference TRBV5-4 and TRBJ2-7, is ETGVTQSPTHLIKTRGQQVTLRCSSQSGHNTVSWYQQALGQGPQFIFQYYREEENGRGNFPPRFSGLQFPNYSSELNVNALELDDSALYLCASSLAGGHDEQYFGPGTRLTVT.

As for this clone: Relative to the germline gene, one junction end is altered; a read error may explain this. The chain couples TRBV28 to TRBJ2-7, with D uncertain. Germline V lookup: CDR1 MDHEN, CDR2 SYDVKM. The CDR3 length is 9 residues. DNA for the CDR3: TGTGCCAGCGGTTTCGAGCAGTACTTC. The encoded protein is CASGFEQYF.

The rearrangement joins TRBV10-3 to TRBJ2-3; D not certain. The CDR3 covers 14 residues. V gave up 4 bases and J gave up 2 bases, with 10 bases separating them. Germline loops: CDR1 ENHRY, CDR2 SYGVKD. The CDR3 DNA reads TGTGCCATCAGTGTCGGTGTATCCACAGATACGCAGTATTTT. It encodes CAISVGVSTDTQYF.

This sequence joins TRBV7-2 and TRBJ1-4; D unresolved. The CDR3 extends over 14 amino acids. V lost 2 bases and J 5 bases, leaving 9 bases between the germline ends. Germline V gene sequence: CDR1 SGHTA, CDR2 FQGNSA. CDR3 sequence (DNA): TGTGCCAGCAGCTTACAAGGGCTGAATGAAAAACTGTTTTTT. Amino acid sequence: CASSLQGLNEKLFF. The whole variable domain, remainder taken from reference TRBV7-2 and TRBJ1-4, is GAGVSQSPSNKVTEKGKDVELRCDPISGHTALYWYRQSLGQGLEFLIYFQGNSAPDKSGLPSDRFSAERTGGSVSTLTIQRTQQEDSAVYLCASSLQGLNEKLFFGSGTQLSVL.

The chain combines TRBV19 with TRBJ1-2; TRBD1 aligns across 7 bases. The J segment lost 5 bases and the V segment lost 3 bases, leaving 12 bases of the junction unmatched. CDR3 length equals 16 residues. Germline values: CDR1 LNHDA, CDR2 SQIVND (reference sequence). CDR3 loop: CASSIIGGAGNYGYTF. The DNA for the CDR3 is TGTGCCAGTAGTATTATAGGGGGCGCCGGGAATTATGGCTACACCTTC.

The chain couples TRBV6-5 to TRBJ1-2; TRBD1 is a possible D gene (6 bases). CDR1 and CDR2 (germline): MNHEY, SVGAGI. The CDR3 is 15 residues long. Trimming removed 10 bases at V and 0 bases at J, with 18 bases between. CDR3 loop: CATLRQDSTNYGYTF. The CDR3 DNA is TGTGCCACCCTAAGACAGGATAGTACTAACTATGGCTACACCTTC.

The CDR3 sequence is CASSYRGDQPQHF. In DNA, the CDR3 is TGTGCCAGCTCCTACCGGGGGGATCAGCCCCAGCATTTT. V gene TRBV18 combines with J gene TRBJ1-5, with a weak D call TRBD1 (5 bases). V was cut by 6 bases and J by 5 bases, with 11 bases left in between. From germline, CDR1 is KGHSH and CDR2 LQKENI. There are 13 residues in the CDR3.

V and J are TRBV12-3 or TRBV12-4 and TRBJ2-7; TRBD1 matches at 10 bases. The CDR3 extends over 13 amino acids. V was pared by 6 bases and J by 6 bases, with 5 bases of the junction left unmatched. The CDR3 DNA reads TGTGCCAGCAGCCCGACAGGGGGCGCCGAGCAGTACTTC. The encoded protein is CASSPTGGAEQYF.

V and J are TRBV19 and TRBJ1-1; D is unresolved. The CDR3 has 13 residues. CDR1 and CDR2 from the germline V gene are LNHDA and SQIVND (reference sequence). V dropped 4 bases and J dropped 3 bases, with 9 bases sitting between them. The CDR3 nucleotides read TGTGCCAGTAGTACTGCGAGGGACACTGAAGCTTTCTTT. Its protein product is CASSTARDTEAFF.

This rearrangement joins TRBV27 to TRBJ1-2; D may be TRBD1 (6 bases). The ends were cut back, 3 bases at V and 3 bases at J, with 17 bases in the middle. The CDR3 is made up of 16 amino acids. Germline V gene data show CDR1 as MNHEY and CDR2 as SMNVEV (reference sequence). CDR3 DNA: TGTGCCAGCAGTTTTTACGAGGAGGGGGGGCACTATGGCTACACCTTC. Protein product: CASSFYEEGGHYGYTF.

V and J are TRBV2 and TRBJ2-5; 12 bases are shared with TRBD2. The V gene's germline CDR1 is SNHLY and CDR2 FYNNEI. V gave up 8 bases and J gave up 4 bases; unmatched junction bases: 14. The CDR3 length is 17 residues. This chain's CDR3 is CASLGLLAGGSPETQYF. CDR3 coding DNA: TGTGCCAGCTTGGGGCTACTAGCGGGGGGTTCACCAGAGACCCAGTACTTC.

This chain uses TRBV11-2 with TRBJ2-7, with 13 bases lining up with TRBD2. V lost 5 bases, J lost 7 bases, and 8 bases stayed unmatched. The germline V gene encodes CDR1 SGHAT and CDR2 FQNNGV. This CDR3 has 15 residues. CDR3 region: CASSPTGTSGVEQYF. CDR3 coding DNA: TGTGCCAGCAGCCCCACCGGGACTAGCGGGGTTGAGCAGTACTTC.

CDR3 nucleotide sequence: TGTGCCAGCGAGGAAACGGGACTGTATGAGCAGTTCTTC. Encoded protein: CASEETGLYEQFF. The V and J genes are TRBV6-5 and TRBJ2-1; possibly TRBD2 for D (6 bases). The germline V and J ends were trimmed by 8 bases and 8 bases, with 16 bases remaining between them. The CDR3 spans 13 residues. The germline CDR1 and CDR2 sequences are MNHEY and SVGAGI.

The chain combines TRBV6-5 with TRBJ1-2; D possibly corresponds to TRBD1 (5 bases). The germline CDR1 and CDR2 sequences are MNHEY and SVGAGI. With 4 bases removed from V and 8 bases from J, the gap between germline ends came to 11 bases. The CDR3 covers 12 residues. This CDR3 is CASSSQGFGYTF. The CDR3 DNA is TGTGCCAGCAGTTCGCAGGGCTTCGGCTACACCTTC.

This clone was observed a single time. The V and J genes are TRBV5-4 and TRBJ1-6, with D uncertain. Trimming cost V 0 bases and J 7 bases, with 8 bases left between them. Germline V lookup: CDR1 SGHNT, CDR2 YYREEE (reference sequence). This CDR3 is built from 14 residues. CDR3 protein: CASSLEVGNSPLHF. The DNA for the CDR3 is TGTGCCAGCAGCTTGGAGGTGGGGAATTCACCCCTCCACTTT. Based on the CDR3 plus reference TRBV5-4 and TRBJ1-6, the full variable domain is ETGVTQSPTHLIKTRGQQVTLRCSSQSGHNTVSWYQQALGQGPQFIFQYYREEENGRGNFPPRFSGLQFPNYSSELNVNALELDDSALYLCASSLEVGNSPLHFGNGTRLTVT.

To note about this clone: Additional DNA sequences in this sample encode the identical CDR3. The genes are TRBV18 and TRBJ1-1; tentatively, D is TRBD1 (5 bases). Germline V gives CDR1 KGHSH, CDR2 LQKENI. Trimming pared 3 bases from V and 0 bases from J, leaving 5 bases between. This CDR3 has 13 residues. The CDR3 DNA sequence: TGTGCCAGCTCACCGACAGTGAACACTGAAGCTTTCTTT. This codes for CASSPTVNTEAFF.

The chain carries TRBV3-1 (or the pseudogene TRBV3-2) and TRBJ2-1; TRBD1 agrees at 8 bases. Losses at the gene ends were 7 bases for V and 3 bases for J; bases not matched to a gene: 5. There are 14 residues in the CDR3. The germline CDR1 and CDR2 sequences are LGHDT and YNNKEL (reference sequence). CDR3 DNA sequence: TGTGCCAGCAACGACAGGGGAGACTACAATGAGCAGTTCTTC. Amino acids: CASNDRGDYNEQFF.

The CDR3 coding sequence is TGTGCCAGCAGTGGACGGAACACTGAAGCTTTCTTT. Translating it yields CASSGRNTEAFF. The J gene is TRBJ1-1, the V gene TRBV2, with no clear D. Germline assignment: CDR1 SNHLY and CDR2 FYNNEI. Trimming stripped 4 bases from V and 1 base from J, with 4 bases between. The CDR3 is made up of 12 amino acids.

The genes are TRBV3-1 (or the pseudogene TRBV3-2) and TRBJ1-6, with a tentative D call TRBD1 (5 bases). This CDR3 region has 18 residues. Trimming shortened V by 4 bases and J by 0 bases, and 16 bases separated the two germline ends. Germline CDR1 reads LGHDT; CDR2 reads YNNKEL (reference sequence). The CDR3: CASSPQGRLGSYNSPLHF. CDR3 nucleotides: TGTGCCAGCAGCCCCCAGGGACGGCTAGGCTCCTATAATTCACCCCTCCACTTT.

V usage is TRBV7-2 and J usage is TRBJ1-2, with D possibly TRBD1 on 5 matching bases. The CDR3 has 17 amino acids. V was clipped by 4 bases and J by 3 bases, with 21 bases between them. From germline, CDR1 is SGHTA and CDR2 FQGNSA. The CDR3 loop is CASSSGLRGSYDYGYTF. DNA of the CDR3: TGTGCCAGCAGCTCGGGACTAAGAGGGAGTTACGACTATGGCTACACCTTC.

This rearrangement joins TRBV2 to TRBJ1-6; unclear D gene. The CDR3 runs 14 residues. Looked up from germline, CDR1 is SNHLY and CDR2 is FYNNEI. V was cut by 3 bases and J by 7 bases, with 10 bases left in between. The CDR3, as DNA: TGTGCCAGCAGTGAGCGGGTAGGCAATTCACCCCTCCACTTT. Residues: CASSERVGNSPLHF.

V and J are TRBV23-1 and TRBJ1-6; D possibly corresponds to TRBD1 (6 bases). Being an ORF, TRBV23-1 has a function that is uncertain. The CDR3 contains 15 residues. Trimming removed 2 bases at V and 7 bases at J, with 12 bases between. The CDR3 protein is CASSQLGGLNSPLHF. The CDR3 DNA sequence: TGCGCCAGCAGTCAACTCGGGGGCCTAAATTCACCCCTCCACTTT.

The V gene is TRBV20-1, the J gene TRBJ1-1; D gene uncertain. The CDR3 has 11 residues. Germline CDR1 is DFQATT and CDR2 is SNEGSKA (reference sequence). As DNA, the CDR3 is TGCAGGGCCCTTTTTGAGACTGAAGCTTTCTTT. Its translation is CRALFETEAFF.

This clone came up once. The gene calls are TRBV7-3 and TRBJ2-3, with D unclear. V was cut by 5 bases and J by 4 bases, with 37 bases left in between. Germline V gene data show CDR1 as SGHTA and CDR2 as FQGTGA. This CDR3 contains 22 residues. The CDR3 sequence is CASSPKRHDDPLLKPAADTQYF. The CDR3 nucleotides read TGTGCCAGCAGCCCCAAAAGGCACGATGATCCCCTCTTGAAGCCGGCAGCAGATACGCAGTATTTT.